The present T cell receptor (beta chain) was sequenced within a study of blood T cell repertoires in COVID-19. In the study overall: The samples span acute and convalescent COVID-19 from the United States, Italy and Spain.

Per the authors' pipeline: How many nucleated cells were present was estimated from reference gene primer amplification. Sequencing used immunoSEQ multiplex PCR; TCRdb keeps in-frame clones, though not all of them. For V, J and clone size, that table is used; D and trimming come from the DNA. Among roughly 150,000 clones listed, 85% to 90% were seen once. The V gene's germline CDR1 is SGHNT and CDR2 YENEEA. This CDR3 spans 18 amino acids. V lost 3 bases, J lost 3 bases, and 11 bases stayed unmatched. The receptor was isolated from a woman in her thirties or forties with acute or convalescent COVID-19. Specimen: peripheral blood. The V call is TRBV11-3, the J call TRBJ2-7, with 13 nucleotides matching TRBD2. The chain's CDR3 is CASSFSNWTSGRDYEQYF. CDR3 DNA sequence: TGTGCCAGCAGCTTTTCAAATTGGACTAGCGGGAGAGACTACGAGCAGTACTTC.